These 8 T cell receptor beta chains share one sample of origin, sequenced in a study of T-cell memory formation after mild COVID-19. TCRdb processed the 5' RACE reads anew with MiXCR; each CDR3 protein has one entry. The sample has more than 350,000 distinct CDR3 sequences; about 15% are singletons. Sequenced: PBMCs or a T cell subset sorted from them (not recorded which). Receptors were obtained from a man between 18 and 29 years old who had mild COVID-19 (a few samples of this study predate the infection). Cell type and time point are not known.

This chain links TRBV10-3 with TRBJ2-3, with TRBD2 matching over 10 bases. Trimming cost V 3 bases and J 3 bases; bases outside gene matches: 9. Germline CDR1 ENHRY, CDR2 SYGVKD. The CDR3 extends over 17 amino acids. The CDR3 DNA sequence: TGTGCCATCAGTGACTCAAGCGGGGGGGCTCCGACAGATACGCAGTATTTT. Its translation: CAISDSSGGAPTDTQYF.

V gene TRBV12-3 or TRBV12-4 combines with J gene TRBJ1-5; 8 bases align to TRBD1. This CDR3 has 13 residues. The V gene end was trimmed by 5 bases and the J gene end by 7 bases; junction bases not matched to a gene: 4. CDR3 amino acids: CASSVQGGQPQHF. CDR3 in DNA: TGTGCCAGCAGTGTACAGGGGGGGCAGCCCCAGCATTTT.

This clonotype was detected ten times or more. The genes are TRBV5-4 and TRBJ1-4; 7 nucleotides agree with TRBD1. CDR3 length: 14 amino acids. V lost 4 bases to trimming and J lost 7 bases; unmatched junction nucleotides: 7. Germline CDR1 reads SGHNT; CDR2 reads YYREEE (reference sequence). CDR3 amino acids: CASSRQGAAEKLFF. In DNA form, the CDR3 reads TGTGCCAGCAGCCGACAGGGAGCGGCTGAAAAACTGTTTTTT.

The CDR3 is CASSFIQGDPYNEQFF. The CDR3 region has the DNA TGCGCCAGCAGCTTTATACAGGGGGACCCCTACAATGAGCAGTTCTTC. V is TRBV5-1 and J is TRBJ2-1; 8 nucleotides agree with TRBD1. V lost 2 bases, J lost 2 bases, and 6 bases stayed unmatched. The CDR3 covers 16 residues. CDR1 is SGHRS, CDR2 YFSETQ, per germline.

The V gene is TRBV7-3, the J gene TRBJ2-3, with TRBD2 as a possible D gene (5 bases). Trimming shortened V by 5 bases and J by 4 bases, and 10 bases separated the two germline ends. The CDR3 contains 13 residues. Germline CDR1 is SGHTA and CDR2 is FQGTGA. The CDR3 DNA follows: TGTGCCAGCAGCGGCCGGCGGGCAGATACGCAGTATTTT. It encodes CASSGRRADTQYF.

This clonotype appeared a few times. The chain links TRBV4-3 to TRBJ1-1; TRBD1 aligns across 8 bases. The germline CDR1 and CDR2 sequences are LGHNA and YSLEER. Unmatched junction bases numbered 10, after V lost 0 bases and J lost 10 bases. CDR3 length: 15 residues. DNA of the CDR3: TGCGCCAGCAGCCAAGAGGGGCAGGGGGCTCGGCCAGCTTTCTTT. Translating gives CASSQEGQGARPAFF.

J is TRBJ1-5 and V is TRBV12-3 or TRBV12-4; D may be TRBD1 (6 bases). The CDR3 covers 15 residues. Trimming removed 4 bases from V and 0 bases from J, with 10 bases in between. Here the CDR3 DNA reads TGTGCCAGCAGTTGGACAGCTAATAGCAATCAGCCCCAGCATTTT. It specifies CASSWTANSNQPQHF.

The chain combines TRBV4-2 with TRBJ2-2, with a weak D call TRBD2 (5 bases). Trimming cost V 1 base and J 2 bases, with 8 bases left between them. The CDR3 sequence is 15 residues long. Looked up from germline, CDR1 is LGHNA and CDR2 is YNFKEQ. CDR3 sequence: CASSQAGSNTGELFF. For the CDR3, the DNA is TGTGCCAGCAGCCAAGCGGGGTCCAACACCGGGGAGCTGTTTTTT.